This T cell receptor (beta chain) was profiled in a study of regulatory T cells in long-lasting Graves disease. The CDR3 runs 16 residues. CDR1 and CDR2 from the germline V gene are MNHEY and SVGAGI. The trim removed 4 bases at V and 3 bases at J, leaving 6 bases unmatched. Construction of TCR beta libraries relied on iRepertoire HTBI primers and on Arm-PCR targeting CDR3 regions. Via MiXCR, TCRdb re-called the multiplex PCR reads, giving one row per CDR3 protein. The sample shows about 200,000 distinct CDR3 sequences, roughly 20% of them seen only once. This clonotype was seen only a few times. Time point: newly diagnosed GD, antithyroid drugs for less than 3 months. With RNA extracted from PBMCs as input, the TCR library was made. This sample also belongs to another study, concerning T cells in Graves' hyperthyroidism and ophthalmopathy. From that second work: First-round RT-PCR targeting the TCR CDR3 was performed with the HTBI primer set.

This receptor was obtained from a woman aged 30 to 39 with Graves disease. The starting material was peripheral blood mononuclear cells (PBMCs), obtained at new diagnosis, from a patient treated with antithyroid drugs. This rearrangement joins TRBV6-5 to TRBJ2-1; 10 bases agree with TRBD2. CDR3 sequence: CASSSDSGRNYNEQFF. CDR3 DNA sequence: TGTGCCAGCAGTTCCGATAGCGGGAGGAACTACAATGAGCAGTTCTTC.